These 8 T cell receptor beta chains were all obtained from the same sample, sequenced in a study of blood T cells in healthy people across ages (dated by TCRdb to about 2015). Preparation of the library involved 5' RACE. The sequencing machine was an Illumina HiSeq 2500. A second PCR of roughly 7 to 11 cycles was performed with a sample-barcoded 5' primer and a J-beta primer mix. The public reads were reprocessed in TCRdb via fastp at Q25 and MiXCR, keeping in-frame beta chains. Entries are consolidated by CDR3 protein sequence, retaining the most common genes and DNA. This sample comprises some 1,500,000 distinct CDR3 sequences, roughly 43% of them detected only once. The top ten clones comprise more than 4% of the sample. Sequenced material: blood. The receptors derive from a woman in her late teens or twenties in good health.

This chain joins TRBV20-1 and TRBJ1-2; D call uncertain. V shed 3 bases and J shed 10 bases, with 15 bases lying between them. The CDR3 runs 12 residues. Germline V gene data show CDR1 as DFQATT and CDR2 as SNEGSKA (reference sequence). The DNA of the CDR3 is TGCAGTGCTAGGGGAACTGGGGTAGACTACACCTTC. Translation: CSARGTGVDYTF.

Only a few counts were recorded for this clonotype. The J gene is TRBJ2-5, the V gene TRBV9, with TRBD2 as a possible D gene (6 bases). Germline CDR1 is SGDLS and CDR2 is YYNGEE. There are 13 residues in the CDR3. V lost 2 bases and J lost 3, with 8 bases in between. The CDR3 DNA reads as TGTGCCAGCAGCGTTGGCGGGAAAGAGACCCAGTACTTC. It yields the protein CASSVGGKETQYF.

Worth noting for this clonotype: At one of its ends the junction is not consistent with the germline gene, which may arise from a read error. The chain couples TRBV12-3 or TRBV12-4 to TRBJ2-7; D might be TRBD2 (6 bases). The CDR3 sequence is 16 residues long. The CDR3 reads CASSLLFGTAGYEQYF. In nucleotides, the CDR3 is TGCGCCAGCAGTTTACTCTTTGGGACTGCCGGATACGAGCAGTACTTC.

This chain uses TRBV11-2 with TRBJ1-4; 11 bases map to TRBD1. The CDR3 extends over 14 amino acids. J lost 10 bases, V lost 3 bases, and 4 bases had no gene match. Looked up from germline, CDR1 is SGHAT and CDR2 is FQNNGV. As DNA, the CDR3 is TGTGCCAGCAGCTTGTCCGGGACAGGGGGAAAACTGTTTTTT. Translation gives CASSLSGTGGKLFF.

The CDR3 spells CASSWIGKTDTQYF. CDR3 in DNA: TGTGCCAGCAGCTGGATAGGGAAAACAGATACGCAGTATTTT. The V and J genes are TRBV27 and TRBJ2-3; D ambiguous. Trimming stripped 6 bases from V and 3 bases from J, with 13 bases between. CDR1 MNHEY and CDR2 SMNVEV come from the germline V gene (reference sequence). The CDR3 loop spans 14 amino acids.

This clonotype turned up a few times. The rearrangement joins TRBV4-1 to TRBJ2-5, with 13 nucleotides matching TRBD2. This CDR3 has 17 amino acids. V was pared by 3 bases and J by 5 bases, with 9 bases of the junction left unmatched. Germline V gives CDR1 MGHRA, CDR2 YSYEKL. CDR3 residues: CASSQNLGLAGVETQYF. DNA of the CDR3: TGCGCCAGCAGCCAGAACTTAGGACTAGCGGGGGTTGAGACCCAGTACTTC.

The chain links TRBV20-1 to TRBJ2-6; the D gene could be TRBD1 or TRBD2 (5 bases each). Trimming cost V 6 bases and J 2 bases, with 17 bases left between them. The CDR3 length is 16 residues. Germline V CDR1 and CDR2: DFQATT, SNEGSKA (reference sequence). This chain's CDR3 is CSATEGRSAGANVLTF. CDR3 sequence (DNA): TGCAGTGCGACAGAGGGGAGAAGTGCTGGGGCCAACGTCCTGACTTTC.

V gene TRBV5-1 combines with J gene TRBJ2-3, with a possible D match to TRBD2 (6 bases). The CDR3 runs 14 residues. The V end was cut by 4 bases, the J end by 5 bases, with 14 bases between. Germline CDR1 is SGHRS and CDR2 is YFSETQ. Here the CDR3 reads CASSPGLEGDTQYF. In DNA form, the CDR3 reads TGCGCCAGCAGCCCGGGACTTGAGGGAGATACGCAGTATTTT.